This T cell receptor (beta chain) emerged from a study of brain T cells in children with intractable seizures. This clone was observed once. The target antigen is unknown. The sequenced cases were selected for having the highest brain T cell transcript signatures. Points from the study as a whole: Pre- and post-surgery blood differed in depth, so pre-surgery absences may be undersampling.

TCRdb keeps only in-frame clones here, not all; method: immunoSEQ multiplex PCR. The sample yields 70,000 to 85,000 clones, about 93% seen once. This receptor was obtained from a girl aged 2-10 years with Rasmussen encephalitis and intractable seizures. The sequencing used peripheral blood, collected at surgery.

CDR3 sequence: CASSSSGMNTEAFF. The DNA of the CDR3 is TGTGCCAGCAGCTCCTCAGGAATGAACACTGAAGCTTTCTTT. The V call is TRBV5-5, the J call TRBJ1-1; D gene uncertain. Germline values: CDR1 SGHKS, CDR2 YYEKEE (reference sequence). V lost 3 bases and J lost 0, with 9 bases in between. This CDR3 is built from 14 residues.